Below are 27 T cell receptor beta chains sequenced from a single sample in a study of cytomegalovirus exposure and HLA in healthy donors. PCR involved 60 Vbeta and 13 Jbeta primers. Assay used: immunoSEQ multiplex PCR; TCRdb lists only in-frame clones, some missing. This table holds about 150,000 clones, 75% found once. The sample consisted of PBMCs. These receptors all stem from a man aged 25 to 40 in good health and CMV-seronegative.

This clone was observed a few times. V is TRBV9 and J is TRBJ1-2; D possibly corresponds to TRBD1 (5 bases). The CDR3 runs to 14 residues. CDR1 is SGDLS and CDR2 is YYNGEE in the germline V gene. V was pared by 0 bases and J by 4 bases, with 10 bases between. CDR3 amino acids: CASSVVGESYGYTF. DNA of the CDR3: TGTGCCAGCAGCGTAGTAGGGGAAAGCTATGGCTACACCTTC.

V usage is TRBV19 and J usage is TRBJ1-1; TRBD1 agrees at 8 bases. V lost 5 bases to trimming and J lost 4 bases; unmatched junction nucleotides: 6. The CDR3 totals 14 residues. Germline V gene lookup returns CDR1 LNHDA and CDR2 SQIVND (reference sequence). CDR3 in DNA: TGTGCCAGTAGTGCCTCCACAGGGGGCACTGAAGCTTTCTTT. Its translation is CASSASTGGTEAFF.

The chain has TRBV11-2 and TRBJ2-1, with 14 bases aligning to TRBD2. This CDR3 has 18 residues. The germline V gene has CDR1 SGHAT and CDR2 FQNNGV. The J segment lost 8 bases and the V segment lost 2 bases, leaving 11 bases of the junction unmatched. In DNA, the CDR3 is TGTGCCAGCAGCTTAAAATCGGGACTAGCGGGAGAGCGAGATGAGCAGTTCTTC. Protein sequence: CASSLKSGLAGERDEQFF.

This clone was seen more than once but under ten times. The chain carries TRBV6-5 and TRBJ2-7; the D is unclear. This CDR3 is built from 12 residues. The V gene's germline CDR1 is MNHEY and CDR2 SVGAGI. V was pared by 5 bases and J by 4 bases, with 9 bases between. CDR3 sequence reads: CASSEAAYEQYF. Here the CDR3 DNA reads TGTGCCAGCAGTGAAGCCGCGTACGAGCAGTACTTC.

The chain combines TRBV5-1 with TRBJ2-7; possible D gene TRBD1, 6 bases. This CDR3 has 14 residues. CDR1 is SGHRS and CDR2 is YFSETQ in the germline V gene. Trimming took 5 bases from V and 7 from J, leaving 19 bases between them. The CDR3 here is CASSWRQDTTEQYF. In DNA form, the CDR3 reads TGCGCCAGCAGTTGGAGACAGGATACTACGGAGCAGTACTTC. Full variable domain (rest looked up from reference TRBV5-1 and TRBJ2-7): KAGVTQTPRYLIKTRGQQVTLSCSPISGHRSVSWYQQTPGQGLQFLFEYFSETQRNKGNFPGRFSGRQFSNSRSEMNVSTLELGDSALYLCASSWRQDTTEQYFGPGTRLTVT.

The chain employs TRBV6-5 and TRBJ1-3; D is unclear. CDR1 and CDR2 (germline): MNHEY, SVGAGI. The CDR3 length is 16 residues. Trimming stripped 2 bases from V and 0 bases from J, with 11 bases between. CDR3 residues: CASSYSPGASGNTIYF. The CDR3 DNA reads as TGTGCCAGCAGTTACAGCCCCGGTGCCTCTGGAAACACCATATATTTT.

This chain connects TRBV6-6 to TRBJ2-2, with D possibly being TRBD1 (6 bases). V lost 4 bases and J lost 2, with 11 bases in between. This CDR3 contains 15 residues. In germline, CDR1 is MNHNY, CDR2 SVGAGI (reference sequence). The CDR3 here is CASSSRTANTGELFF. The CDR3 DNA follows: TGTGCCAGCAGTTCCCGGACAGCCAACACCGGGGAGCTGTTTTTT.

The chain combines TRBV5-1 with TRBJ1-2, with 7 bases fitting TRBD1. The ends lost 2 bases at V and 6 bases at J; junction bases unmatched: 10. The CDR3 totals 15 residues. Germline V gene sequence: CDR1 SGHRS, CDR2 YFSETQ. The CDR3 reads CASSFRGTVEDGYTF. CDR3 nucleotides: TGCGCCAGCAGCTTTAGGGGGACAGTAGAAGATGGCTACACCTTC. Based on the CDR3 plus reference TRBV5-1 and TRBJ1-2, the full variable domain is KAGVTQTPRYLIKTRGQQVTLSCSPISGHRSVSWYQQTPGQGLQFLFEYFSETQRNKGNFPGRFSGRQFSNSRSEMNVSTLELGDSALYLCASSFRGTVEDGYTFGSGTRLTVV.

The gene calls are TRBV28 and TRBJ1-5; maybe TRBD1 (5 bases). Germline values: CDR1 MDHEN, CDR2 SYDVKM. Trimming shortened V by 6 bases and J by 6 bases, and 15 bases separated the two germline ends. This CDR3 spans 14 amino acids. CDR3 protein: CASSLGGGSQPQHF. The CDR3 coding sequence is TGTGCCAGCAGCCTAGGCGGGGGAAGTCAGCCCCAGCATTTT. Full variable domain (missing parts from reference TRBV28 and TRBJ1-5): DVKVTQSSRYLVKRTGEKVFLECVQDMDHENMFWYRQDPGLGLRLIYFSYDVKMKEKGDIPEGYSVSREKKERFSLILESASTNQTSMYLCASSLGGGSQPQHFGDGTRLSIL.

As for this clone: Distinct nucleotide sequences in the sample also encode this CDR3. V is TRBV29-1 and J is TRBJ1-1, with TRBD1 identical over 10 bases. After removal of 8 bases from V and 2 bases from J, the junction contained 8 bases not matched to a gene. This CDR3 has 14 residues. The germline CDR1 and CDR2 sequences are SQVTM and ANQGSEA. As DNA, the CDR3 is TGCAGCACGACAGGGGGCCGTAGCAACACTGAAGCTTTCTTT. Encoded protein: CSTTGGRSNTEAFF.

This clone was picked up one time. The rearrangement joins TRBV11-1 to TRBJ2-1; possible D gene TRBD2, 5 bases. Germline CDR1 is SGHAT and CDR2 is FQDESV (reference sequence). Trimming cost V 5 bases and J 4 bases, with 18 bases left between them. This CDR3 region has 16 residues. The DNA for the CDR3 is TGTGCCAGCAGCATCCGCCCGAACGGGAAATACAATGAGCAGTTCTTC. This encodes CASSIRPNGKYNEQFF.

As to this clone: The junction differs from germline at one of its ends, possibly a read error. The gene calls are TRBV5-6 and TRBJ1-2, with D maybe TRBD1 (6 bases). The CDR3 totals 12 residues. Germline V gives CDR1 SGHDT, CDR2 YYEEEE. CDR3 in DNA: TGTGCCAGCAGCGAAGGAAGACAGGCTCAACACTTC. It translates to CASSEGRQAQHF.

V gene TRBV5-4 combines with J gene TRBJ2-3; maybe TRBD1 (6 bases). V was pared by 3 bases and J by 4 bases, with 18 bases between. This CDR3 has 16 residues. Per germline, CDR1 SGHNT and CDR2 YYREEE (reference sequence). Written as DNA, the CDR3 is TGTGCCAGCAGCTCAAGGACAGCCCACGCCCCAGATACGCAGTATTTT. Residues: CASSSRTAHAPDTQYF.

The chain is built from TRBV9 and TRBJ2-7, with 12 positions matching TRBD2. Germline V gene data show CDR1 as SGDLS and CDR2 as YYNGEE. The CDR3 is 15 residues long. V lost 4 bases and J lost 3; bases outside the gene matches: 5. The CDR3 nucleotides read TGTGCCAGCAGCAAGACTAGCGGGAGACTCTACGAGCAGTACTTC. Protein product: CASSKTSGRLYEQYF.

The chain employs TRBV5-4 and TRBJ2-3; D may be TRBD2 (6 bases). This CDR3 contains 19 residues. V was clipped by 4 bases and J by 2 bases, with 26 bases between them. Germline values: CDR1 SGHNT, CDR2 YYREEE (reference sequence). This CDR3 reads CASSGLGSRGGAPTDTQYF. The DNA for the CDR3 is TGTGCCAGCAGCGGGCTGGGGTCTCGGGGCGGGGCGCCCACAGATACGCAGTATTTT. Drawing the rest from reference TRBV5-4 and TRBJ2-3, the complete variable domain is ETGVTQSPTHLIKTRGQQVTLRCSSQSGHNTVSWYQQALGQGPQFIFQYYREEENGRGNFPPRFSGLQFPNYSSELNVNALELDDSALYLCASSGLGSRGGAPTDTQYFGPGTRLTVL.

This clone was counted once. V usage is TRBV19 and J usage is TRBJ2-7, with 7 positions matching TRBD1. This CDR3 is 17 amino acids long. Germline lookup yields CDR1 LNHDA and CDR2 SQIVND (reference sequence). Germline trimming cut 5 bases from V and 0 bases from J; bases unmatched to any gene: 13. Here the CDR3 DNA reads TGTGCCAGTAGTGCTACTCCCCCGGGACAGTACTCCTACGAGCAGTACTTC. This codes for CASSATPPGQYSYEQYF. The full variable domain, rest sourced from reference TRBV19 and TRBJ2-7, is DGGITQSPKYLFRKEGQNVTLSCEQNLNHDAMYWYRQDPGQGLRLIYYSQIVNDFQKGDIAEGYSVSREKKESFPLTVTSAQKNPTAFYLCASSATPPGQYSYEQYFGPGTRLTVT.

CDR3 bases: TGTGCCAGCAGCTCCCTCCGGGCTAGCGGCAATGAGCAGTTCTTC. It yields the protein CASSSLRASGNEQFF. The V gene is TRBV5-6, the J gene TRBJ2-1; 7 bases agree with TRBD2. J was trimmed by 6 bases and V by 3 bases; bases with no gene match: 9. The CDR3 spans 15 residues. Germline CDR1 and CDR2: SGHDT and YYEEEE.

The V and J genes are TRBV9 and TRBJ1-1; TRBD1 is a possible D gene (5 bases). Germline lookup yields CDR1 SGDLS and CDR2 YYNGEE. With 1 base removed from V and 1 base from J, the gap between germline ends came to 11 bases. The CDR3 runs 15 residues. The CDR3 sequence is CASSVYGGGNTEAFF. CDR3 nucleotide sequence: TGTGCCAGCAGCGTATACGGCGGGGGGAACACTGAAGCTTTCTTT.

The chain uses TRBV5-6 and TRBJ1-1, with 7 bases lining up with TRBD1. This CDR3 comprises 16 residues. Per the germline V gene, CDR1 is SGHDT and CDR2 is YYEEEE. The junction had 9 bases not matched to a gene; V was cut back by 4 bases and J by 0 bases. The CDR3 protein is CASSGMGQSLNTEAFF. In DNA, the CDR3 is TGTGCCAGCAGCGGTATGGGACAGAGCCTGAACACTGAAGCTTTCTTT.

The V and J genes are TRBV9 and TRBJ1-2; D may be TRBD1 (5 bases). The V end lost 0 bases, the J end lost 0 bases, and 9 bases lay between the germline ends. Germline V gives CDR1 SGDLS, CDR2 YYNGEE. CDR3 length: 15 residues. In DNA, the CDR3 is TGTGCCAGCAGCGTAGGGGCAGGGTCTAACTATGGCTACACCTTC. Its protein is CASSVGAGSNYGYTF.

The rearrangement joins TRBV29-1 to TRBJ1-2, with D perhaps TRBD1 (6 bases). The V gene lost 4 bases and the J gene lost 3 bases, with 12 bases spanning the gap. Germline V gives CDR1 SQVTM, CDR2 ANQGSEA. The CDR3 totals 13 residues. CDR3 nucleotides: TGCAGCGTTGCGAGGGGGTTGGACTATGGCTACACCTTC. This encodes CSVARGLDYGYTF.

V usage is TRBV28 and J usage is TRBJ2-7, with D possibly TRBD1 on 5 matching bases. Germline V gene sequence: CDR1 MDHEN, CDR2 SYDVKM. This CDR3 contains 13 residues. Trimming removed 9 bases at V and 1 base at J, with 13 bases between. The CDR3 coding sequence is TGTGCCAGTCTCATCTCAGGGTCCTACGAGCAGTACTTC. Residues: CASLISGSYEQYF.

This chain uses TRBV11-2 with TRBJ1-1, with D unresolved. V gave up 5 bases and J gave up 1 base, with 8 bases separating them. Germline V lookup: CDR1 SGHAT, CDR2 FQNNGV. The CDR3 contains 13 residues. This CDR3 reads CASSPPGNTEAFF. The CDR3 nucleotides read TGTGCCAGCAGCCCCCCGGGGAACACTGAAGCTTTCTTT. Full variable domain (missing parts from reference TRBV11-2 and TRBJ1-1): EAGVAQSPRYKIIEKRQSVAFWCNPISGHATLYWYQQILGQGPKLLIQFQNNGVVDDSQLPKDRFSAERLKGVDSTLKIQPAKLEDSAVYLCASSPPGNTEAFFGQGTRLTVV.

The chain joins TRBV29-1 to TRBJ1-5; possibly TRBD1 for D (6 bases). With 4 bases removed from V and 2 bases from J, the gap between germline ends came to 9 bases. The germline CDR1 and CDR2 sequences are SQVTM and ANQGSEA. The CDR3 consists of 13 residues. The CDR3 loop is CSVARGGNQPQHF. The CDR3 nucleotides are TGCAGCGTTGCCAGGGGAGGCAATCAGCCCCAGCATTTT. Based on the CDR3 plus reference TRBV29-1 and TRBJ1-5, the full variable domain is SAVISQKPSRDICQRGTSLTIQCQVDSQVTMMFWYRQQPGQSLTLIATANQGSEATYESGFVIDKFPISRPNLTFSTLTVSNMSPEDSSIYLCSVARGGNQPQHFGDGTRLSIL.

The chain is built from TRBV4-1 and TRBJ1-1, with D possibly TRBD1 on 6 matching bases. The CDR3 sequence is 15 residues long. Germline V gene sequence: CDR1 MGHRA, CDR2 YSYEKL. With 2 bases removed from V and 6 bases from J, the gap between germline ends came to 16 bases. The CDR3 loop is CASSQTPDSRSEAFF. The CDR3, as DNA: TGCGCCAGCAGCCAAACCCCGGACAGTCGCTCTGAAGCTTTCTTT.

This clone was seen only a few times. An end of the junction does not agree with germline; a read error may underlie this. CDR3 loop: CSSSLGGEGTGELFF. Here the CDR3 DNA reads TGTTCCAGCAGCTTAGGGGGAGAAGGCACCGGGGAGCTGTTTTTT. The chain employs TRBV7-9 and TRBJ2-2, with TRBD1 as a possible D gene (6 bases). This CDR3 has 15 amino acids. Germline CDR1 SEHNR, CDR2 FQNEAQ (reference sequence). The full variable domain, with the rest looked up from reference TRBV7-9 and TRBJ2-2, is DTGVSQNPRHKITKRGQNVTFRCDPISEHNRLYWYRQTLGQGPEFLTYFQNEAQLEKSRLLSDRFSAERPKGSFSTLEIQRTEQGDSAMYLCSSSLGGEGTGELFFGEGSRLTVL.

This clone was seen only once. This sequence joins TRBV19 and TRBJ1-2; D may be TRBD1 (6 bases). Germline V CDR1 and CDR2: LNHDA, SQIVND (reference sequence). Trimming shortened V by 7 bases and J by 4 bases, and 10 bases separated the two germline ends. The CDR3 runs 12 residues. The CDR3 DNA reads TGTGCCAGTATGAGGGGGGGCTATGGCTACACCTTC. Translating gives CASMRGGYGYTF.